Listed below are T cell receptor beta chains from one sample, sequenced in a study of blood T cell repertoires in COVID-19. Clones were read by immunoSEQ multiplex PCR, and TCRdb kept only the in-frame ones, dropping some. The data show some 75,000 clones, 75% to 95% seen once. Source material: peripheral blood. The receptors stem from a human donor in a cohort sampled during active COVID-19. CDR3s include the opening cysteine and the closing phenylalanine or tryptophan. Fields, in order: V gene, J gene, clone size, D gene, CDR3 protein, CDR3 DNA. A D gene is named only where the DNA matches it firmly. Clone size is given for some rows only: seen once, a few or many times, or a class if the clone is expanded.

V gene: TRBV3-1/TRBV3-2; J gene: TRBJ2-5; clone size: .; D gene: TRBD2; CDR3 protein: CASSQDHLLAGNYYQETQYF; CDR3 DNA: TGTGCCAGCAGCCAAGATCATCTACTAGCGGGGAACTACTACCAAGAGACCCAGTACTTC
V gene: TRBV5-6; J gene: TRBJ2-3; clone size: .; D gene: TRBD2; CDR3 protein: CASSSISGTRSTDTQYF; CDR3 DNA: TGTGCCAGCAGTTCTATATCCGGGACTAGGAGCACAGATACGCAGTATTTT
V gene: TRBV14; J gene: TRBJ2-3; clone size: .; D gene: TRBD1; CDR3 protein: CASSQDGQGPTDTQYF; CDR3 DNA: TGTGCCAGCAGCCAAGACGGACAGGGCCCCACAGATACGCAGTATTTT
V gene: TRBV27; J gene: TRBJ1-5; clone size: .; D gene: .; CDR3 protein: CASSRGGNQPQHF; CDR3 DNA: TGTGCCAGCAGTCGGGGGGGTAATCAGCCCCAGCATTTT
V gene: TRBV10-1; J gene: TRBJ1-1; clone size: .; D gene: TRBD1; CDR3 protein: CASSLHTGANTEAFF; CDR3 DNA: TGCGCCAGCAGCTTACATACAGGGGCGAACACTGAAGCTTTCTTT
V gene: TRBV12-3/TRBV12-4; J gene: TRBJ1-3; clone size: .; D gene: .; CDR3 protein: CASSLARGNTIYF; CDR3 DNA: TGTGCCAGCAGTTTAGCTCGGGGAAACACCATATATTTT
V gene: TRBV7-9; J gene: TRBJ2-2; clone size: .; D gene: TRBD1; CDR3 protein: CASSTGQGVTGELFF; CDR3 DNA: TGTGCCAGCAGCACAGGACAGGGAGTAACCGGGGAGCTGTTTTTT
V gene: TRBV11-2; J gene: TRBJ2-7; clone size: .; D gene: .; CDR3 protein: CASSAPGAYEQYF; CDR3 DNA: TGTGCCAGCAGTGCACCGGGAGCCTACGAGCAGTACTTC
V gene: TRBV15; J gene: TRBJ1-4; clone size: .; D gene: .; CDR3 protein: CATSTQSMRDPSGLQNEKLFF; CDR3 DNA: TGTGCCACCAGCACCCAATCGATGCGGGACCCGTCCGGGCTTCAAAATGAAAAACTGTTTTTT
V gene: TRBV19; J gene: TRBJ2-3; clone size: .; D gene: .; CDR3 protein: CASSIRWAGMSTDTQYF; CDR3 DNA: TGTGCCAGTAGTATACGGTGGGCGGGGATGAGCACAGATACGCAGTATTTT
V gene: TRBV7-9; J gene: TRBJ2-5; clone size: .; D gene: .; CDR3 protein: CASSLRGARKQETQYF; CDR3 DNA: TGTGCCAGCAGCTTACGGGGGGCCAGGAAACAAGAGACCCAGTACTTC
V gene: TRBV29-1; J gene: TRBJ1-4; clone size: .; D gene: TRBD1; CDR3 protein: CSVFGTGEEKLFF; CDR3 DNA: TGCAGCGTCTTCGGGACAGGGGAAGAAAAACTGTTTTTT
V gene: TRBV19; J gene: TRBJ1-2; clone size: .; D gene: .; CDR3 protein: CASSIEDSPNYGYTF; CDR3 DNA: TGTGCCAGTAGTATAGAGGACAGTCCTAACTATGGCTACACCTTC
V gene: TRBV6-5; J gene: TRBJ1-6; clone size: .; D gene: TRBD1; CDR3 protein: CASSGTGVNSPLHF; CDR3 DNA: TGTGCCAGCTCCGGGACAGGGGTGAACTCACCCCTCCACTTT
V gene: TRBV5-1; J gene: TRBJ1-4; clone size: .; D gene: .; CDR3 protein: CASSFSGNEKLFF; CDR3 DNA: TGCGCCAGCAGCTTTTCAGGGAATGAAAAACTGTTTTTT
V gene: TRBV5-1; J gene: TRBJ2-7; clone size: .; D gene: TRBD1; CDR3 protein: CASSHPGQDPYEQYF; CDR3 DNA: TGCGCCAGCAGCCACCCTGGACAGGACCCCTACGAGCAGTACTTC
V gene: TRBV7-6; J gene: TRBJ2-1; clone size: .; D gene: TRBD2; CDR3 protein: CASSLAAGGDEQFF; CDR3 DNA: TGTGCCAGCAGCTTAGCGGCGGGGGGTGATGAGCAGTTCTTC
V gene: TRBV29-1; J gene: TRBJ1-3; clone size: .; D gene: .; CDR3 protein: CSAWDIGNTIYF; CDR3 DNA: TGCAGCGCCTGGGACATAGGAAACACCATATATTTT
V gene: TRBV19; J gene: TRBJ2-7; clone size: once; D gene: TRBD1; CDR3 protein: CASSIGQAGEQYF; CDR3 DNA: TGTGCCAGTAGTATTGGACAGGCGGGTGAGCAGTACTTC
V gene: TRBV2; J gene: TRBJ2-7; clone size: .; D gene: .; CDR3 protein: CASSEFNSYEQYF; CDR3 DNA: TGTGCCAGCAGTGAGTTCAACTCCTACGAGCAGTACTTC
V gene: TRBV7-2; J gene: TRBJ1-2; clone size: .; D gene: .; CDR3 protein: CASSSRGIYGYTF; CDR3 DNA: TGTGCCAGCAGCTCACGGGGGATCTATGGCTACACCTTC
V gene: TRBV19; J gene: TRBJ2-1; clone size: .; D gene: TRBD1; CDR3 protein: CASKSRGTGVFDEQFF; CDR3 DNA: TGTGCCAGTAAGTCTCGGGGGACAGGGGTTTTCGATGAGCAGTTCTTC
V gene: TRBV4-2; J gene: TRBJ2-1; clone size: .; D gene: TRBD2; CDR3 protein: CASSQDHTSGYRGEQFF; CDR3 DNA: TGTGCCAGCAGCCAAGATCACACTAGCGGGTACCGGGGTGAGCAGTTCTTC
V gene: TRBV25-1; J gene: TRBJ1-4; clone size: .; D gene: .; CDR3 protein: CASSVWTAEKLFF; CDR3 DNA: TGTGCCAGCAGTGTGTGGACAGCTGAAAAACTGTTTTTT
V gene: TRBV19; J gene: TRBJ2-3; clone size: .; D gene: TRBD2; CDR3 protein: CASTTGLAGGPRQYF; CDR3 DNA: TGTGCCAGTACCACGGGACTAGCGGGGGGGCCCAGGCAGTATTTT
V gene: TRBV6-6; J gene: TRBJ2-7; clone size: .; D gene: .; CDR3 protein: CASSDTGGDYEQYF; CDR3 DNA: TGTGCCAGCAGTGACACAGGGGGGGACTACGAGCAGTACTTC
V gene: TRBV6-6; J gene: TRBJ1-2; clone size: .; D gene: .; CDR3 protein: CASSSGKGDGYTF; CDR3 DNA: TGTGCCAGCAGTTCAGGGAAAGGAGATGGCTACACCTTC